These T cell receptor beta chains were read from a single sample in a study of T cells in localized non-small cell lung cancer. Measured with immunoSEQ multiplex PCR; TCRdb has only the in-frame clones, and not every one. The sample shows 60,000 or so clones, roughly 76% of them seen only once. This material consisted of PBMCs, taken before any cancer treatment. The receptors stem from a man between 35 and 75 years old with stage II lung adenocarcinoma. Each CDR3 is given with its conserved first and last residue. Each record gives: V gene, J gene, clone size, D gene, CDR3 DNA, CDR3 protein. The D gene is left open where the match is weak. A clone size is listed for some rows: how often the clone was seen (once, few, many), or a class if it is expanded.

TRBV18	TRBJ2-5	NA	TRBD1	TGTGCCAGCTCACCGGGACAGCAACAAGAGACCCAGTACTTC	CASSPGQQQETQYF
TRBV9	TRBJ2-2	NA	NA	TGTGCCAGCAGCGTACAGGGGGGCACCGGGGAGCTGTTTTTT	CASSVQGGTGELFF
TRBV4-1	TRBJ1-5	NA	TRBD1	TGCGCCAGCAGCCAAGATTCGACAGGGAGTCAGCCCCAGCATTTT	CASSQDSTGSQPQHF
TRBV4-1	TRBJ2-7	NA	NA	TGCGCCAGCAGCCAAGATTCCGTGATCTCCTACGAGCAGTACTTC	CASSQDSVISYEQYF
TRBV19	TRBJ2-5	NA	NA	TGTGCCAGTAGGGGGGCGTTTGGGGACCAGTACTTC	CASRGAFGDQYF
TRBV29-1	TRBJ2-1	NA	TRBD2	TGCAGCGGCGACGGACTAGCGGGAGGGCGGGAGCAGTTCTTC	CSGDGLAGGREQFF
TRBV6-5	TRBJ1-4	NA	NA	TGTGCCAGCAGTTACGGGGGAGGAGATGAAAAACTGTTTTTT	CASSYGGGDEKLFF
TRBV7-9	TRBJ2-3	few	NA	TGTGCCAGCAGCACGACTAGTGATACGCAGTATTTT	CASSTTSDTQYF
TRBV28	TRBJ1-6	NA	NA	TGTGCCAGCAGTTTGACACATTTCCGGCCCCTCCACTTT	CASSLTHFRPLHF
TRBV5-1	TRBJ2-3	NA	NA	TGCGCCAGCACCCCCTACAAAACTAGCACAGATACGCAGTATTTT	CASTPYKTSTDTQYF
TRBV11-3	TRBJ2-5	NA	NA	TGTGCCAGCAGCTTGCCCCAAAGCAGAGAGACCCAGTACTTC	CASSLPQSRETQYF
TRBV15	TRBJ1-3	NA	NA	TGTGCCACCAGCACCGGGGGGAGCTCTGGAAACACCATATATTTT	CATSTGGSSGNTIYF
TRBV10-3	TRBJ1-2	NA	NA	TGTGCCATCAGTGGGTACCGAAACTATGGCTACACCTTC	CAISGYRNYGYTF
TRBV9	TRBJ2-7	NA	NA	TGTGCCAGCAGCGTAGCTACAGGGAAACACGAGCAGTACTTC	CASSVATGKHEQYF
TRBV25-1	TRBJ1-1	NA	TRBD1	TGTGCCAGTAAGGGACAGGGGAACACTGAAGCTTTCTTT	CASKGQGNTEAFF
TRBV5-3	TRBJ2-7	NA	NA	TGTGCCAGAAGCTTGAAAGGATGCGAGCAGTACTTC	CARSLKGCEQYF
TRBV19	TRBJ2-1	NA	NA	TGTGCCAGTAGCCCGACAGATCGGACTGAGCAGTTCTTC	CASSPTDRTEQFF
TRBV9	TRBJ2-1	NA	TRBD1	TGTGCCAGCAGCGCACAGGGGAGCTCCTACAATGAGCAGTTCTTC	CASSAQGSSYNEQFF
TRBV18	TRBJ2-4	few	TRBD2	TGTGCCAGCTCACCACCAGGACTAGAAAAAAACATTCAGTACTTC	CASSPPGLEKNIQYF
TRBV14	TRBJ2-4	NA	TRBD1	TGTGCCAGCAGCCAACCGGGACAGTCAAACATTCAGTACTTC	CASSQPGQSNIQYF
TRBV30	TRBJ2-2	NA	NA	TGTGCCTGGAGTGCCCGGGGGCCGGACACCGGGGAGCTGTTTTTT	CAWSARGPDTGELFF
TRBV5-1	TRBJ1-4	NA	NA	TGCGCCAGCAATCCCAGCGGGAATGAAAAACTGTTTTTT	CASNPSGNEKLFF
TRBV28	TRBJ2-3	NA	TRBD1	TGTGCCAGCAGTTCACTTAGTGCAGGGGGTTCTTACACAGATACGCAGTATTTT	CASSSLSAGGSYTDTQYF
TRBV7-6	TRBJ2-3	NA	NA	TGTGCCAGCAAAGTCGAAGATACGCAGTATTTT	CASKVEDTQYF
TRBV5-8	TRBJ2-7	NA	NA	TGTGCCAGCGCCGGGCGGCAGTTGGACGAGCAGTACTTC	CASAGRQLDEQYF
TRBV6-5	TRBJ1-4	NA	NA	TGTGCCAGCAGTTACGGAGGGCGGTTGGATGAAAAACTGTTTTTT	CASSYGGRLDEKLFF
TRBV6-5	TRBJ1-3	NA	NA	TGTGCCAGCAGGAGAGGAAACACCATATATTTT	CASRRGNTIYF
TRBV4-1	TRBJ2-1	once	NA	TGCGCCAGCAGTTTCCAGGGGAGCTCCTACAATGAGCAGTTCTTC	CASSFQGSSYNEQFF
TRBV30	TRBJ1-5	once	NA	TGTGCCTGGAGCACCGGCACGTATAGCAATCAGCCCCAGCATTTT	CAWSTGTYSNQPQHF
TRBV10-3	TRBJ2-6	once	NA	TGTGCCATCAGTGAAGGGCCAGGGGGGAGCTCTGGGGCCAACGTCCTGACTTTC	CAISEGPGGSSGANVLTF
TRBV5-1	TRBJ2-1	NA	TRBD2	TGCGCCAGCAGCCGGAAGGGGACTAGCGGGAGGGCTTACTACAATGAGCAGTTCTTC	CASSRKGTSGRAYYNEQFF
TRBV5-1	TRBJ2-3	NA	TRBD1	TGCGCCAGCAGCTTACGACAGGGGAGGTTAGGCACAGATACGCAGTATTTT	CASSLRQGRLGTDTQYF
TRBV28	TRBJ2-5	once	TRBD2	TGTGCCAGCAGTTTTGTACTAGCGGGAGAGACCCAGTACTTC	CASSFVLAGETQYF
TRBV5-5	TRBJ1-1	NA	TRBD1	TGTGCCAGCAGCTTTGGGACAGGAGGGACTGAAGCTTTCTTT	CASSFGTGGTEAFF
TRBV19	TRBJ2-6	NA	NA	TGTGCCAGCAGAGGTGGTTCCAACGTCCTGACTTTC	CASRGGSNVLTF
TRBV10-2	TRBJ1-4	NA	NA	TGCGCCAGCAGTGAAACCCCCGGGGAAAAACTGTTTTTT	CASSETPGEKLFF
TRBV7-2	TRBJ1-5	NA	NA	TGTGCCAGCAGCTTAATAGTCGGGCGGTATAGCAATCAGCCCCAGCATTTT	CASSLIVGRYSNQPQHF
TRBV30	TRBJ2-7	NA	NA	TGTGCCTGGACCCCCGGGGCGGGATCCCTCTACGAGCAGTACTTC	CAWTPGAGSLYEQYF